The T cell receptor (beta chain) under discussion was sequenced for a study of chemoradiotherapy in HPV16-positive cancers. Study information: A couple of HPV16-positive patients' cells yielded candidate HPV-specific clones and common motifs.

The CDR3 spans 16 residues. Trimming took off 2 bases at V and 0 bases at J, with 10 bases between the two ends. Germline V gene data show CDR1 as SEHNR and CDR2 as FQNEAQ (reference sequence). Broader study findings: Candidate HPV-specific clones and E7-related TCR motifs grew in tumor during treatment.

Repertoires were sampled repeatedly during chemoradiotherapy. Method: immunoSEQ multiplex PCR; TCRdb's copy keeps in-frame clones and lacks some. This sample has some 11,000 clones, with around 90% found just once. As regards this clone: Its antigen is currently unknown.

V is TRBV7-9 and J is TRBJ2-2; no clear D. The source was blood, collected from a patient who underwent chemoradiotherapy. The clonotype comes from a human donor with HPV-associated anogenital cancer. CDR3 sequence reads: CASSLIGLANTGELFF. The CDR3, as DNA: TGTGCCAGCAGCTTAATTGGTCTCGCGAACACCGGGGAGCTGTTTTTT.